Only one count was recorded for the clone carrying this T cell receptor (beta chain). Its target is unknown. The CDR3 runs to 15 residues. Deletions cut 4 bases from V and 0 bases from J, with 11 bases between. Germline V gene data show CDR1 as SGDLS and CDR2 as YYNGEE. RNA extraction was followed by reverse transcription into cDNA, which acted as the sequencing template. Repertoires were generated with immunoSEQ multiplex PCR, while TCRdb's copy carries only in-frame clones and drops some. Of 150,000 to 200,000 clones in the sample, around three fifths were seen once. These data belong to a study of CD8+ T cells in alopecia areata. In the study overall: Patients in the study were on tofacitinib for 6 to 18 months, then off it for 6 months. Whole-study results and caveats: TCR sharing was clearer in mice than between patients, perhaps partly owing to patient HLA diversity.

The sequenced sample was CD4+ T cells sorted from blood, obtained at week 0. The origin of this receptor is a human donor with alopecia areata. The chain couples TRBV9 to TRBJ1-3, with D possibly TRBD1 on 6 matching bases. For the CDR3, the DNA is TGTGCCAGCAGCATAGGACAGCTCTCTGGAAACACCATATATTTT. Translating gives CASSIGQLSGNTIYF.